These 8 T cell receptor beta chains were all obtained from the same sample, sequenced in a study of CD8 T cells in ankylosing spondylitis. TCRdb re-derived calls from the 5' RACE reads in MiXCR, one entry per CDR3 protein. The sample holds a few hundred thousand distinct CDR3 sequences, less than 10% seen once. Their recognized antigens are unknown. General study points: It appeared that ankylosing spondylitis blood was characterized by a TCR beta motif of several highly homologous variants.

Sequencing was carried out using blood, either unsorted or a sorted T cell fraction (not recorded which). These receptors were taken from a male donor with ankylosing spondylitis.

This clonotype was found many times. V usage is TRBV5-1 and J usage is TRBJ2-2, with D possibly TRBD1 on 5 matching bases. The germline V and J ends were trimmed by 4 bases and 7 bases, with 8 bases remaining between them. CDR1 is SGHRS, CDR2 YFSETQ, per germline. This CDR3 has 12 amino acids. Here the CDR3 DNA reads TGCGCCAGCAGCCCGCAGGGCGGGGAGCTGTTTTTT. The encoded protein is CASSPQGGELFF.

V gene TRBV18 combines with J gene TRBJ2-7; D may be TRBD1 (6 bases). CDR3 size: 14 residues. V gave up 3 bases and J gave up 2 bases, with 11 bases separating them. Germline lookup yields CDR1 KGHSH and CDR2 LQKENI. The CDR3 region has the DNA TGTGCCAGCTCACCTAGCACAGGGCCCTACGAGCAGTACTTC. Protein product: CASSPSTGPYEQYF.

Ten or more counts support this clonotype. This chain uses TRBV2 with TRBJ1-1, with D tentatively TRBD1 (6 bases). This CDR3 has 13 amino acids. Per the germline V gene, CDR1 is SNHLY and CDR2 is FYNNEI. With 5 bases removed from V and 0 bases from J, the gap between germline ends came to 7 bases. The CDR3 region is CASSWTVNTEAFF. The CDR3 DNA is TGTGCCAGCAGTTGGACAGTGAACACTGAAGCTTTCTTT.

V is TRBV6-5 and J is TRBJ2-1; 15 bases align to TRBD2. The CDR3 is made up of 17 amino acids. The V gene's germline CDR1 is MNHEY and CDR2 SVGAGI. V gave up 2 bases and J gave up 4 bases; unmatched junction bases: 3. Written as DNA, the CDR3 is TGTGCCAGCAGTTACCCCGGACTAGCGGGAGGGTACAATGAGCAGTTCTTC. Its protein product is CASSYPGLAGGYNEQFF.

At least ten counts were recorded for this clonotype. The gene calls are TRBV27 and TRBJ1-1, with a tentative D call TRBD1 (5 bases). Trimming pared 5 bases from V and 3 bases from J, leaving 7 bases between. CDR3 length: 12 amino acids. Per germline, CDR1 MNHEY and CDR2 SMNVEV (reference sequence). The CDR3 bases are TGTGCCAGCAGTGACAGCTACACTGAAGCTTTCTTT. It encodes CASSDSYTEAFF.

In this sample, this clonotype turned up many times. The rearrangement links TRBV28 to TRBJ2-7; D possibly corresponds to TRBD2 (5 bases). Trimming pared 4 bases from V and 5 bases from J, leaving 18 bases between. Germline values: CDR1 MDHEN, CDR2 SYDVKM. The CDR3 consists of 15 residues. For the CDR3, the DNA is TGTGCCAGCAGTTCACACCTCCGGGGTACCGACGAGCAGTACTTC. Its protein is CASSSHLRGTDEQYF.

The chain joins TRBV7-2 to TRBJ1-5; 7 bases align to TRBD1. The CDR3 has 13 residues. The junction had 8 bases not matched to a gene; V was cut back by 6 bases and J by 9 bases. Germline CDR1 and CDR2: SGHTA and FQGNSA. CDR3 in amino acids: CASRSTGAGPQHF. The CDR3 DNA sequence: TGTGCCAGCAGGTCTACAGGGGCAGGGCCCCAGCATTTT.

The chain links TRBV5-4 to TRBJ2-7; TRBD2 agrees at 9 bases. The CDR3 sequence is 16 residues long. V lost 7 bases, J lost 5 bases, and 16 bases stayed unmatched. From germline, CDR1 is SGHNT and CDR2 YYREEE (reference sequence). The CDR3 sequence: CASDTGGGRARDEQYF. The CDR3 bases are TGTGCCAGCGACACCGGGGGCGGGAGGGCCCGGGACGAGCAGTACTTC.